This T cell receptor beta chain was profiled in a study of T cells in Graves' hyperthyroidism and ophthalmopathy. Amplification targeted TCR beta CDR3 regions from RNA transcripts. When the TCR CDR3 underwent first-round RT-PCR, the HTBI primer set was used. TCRdb independently ran MiXCR on the multiplex PCR reads; one entry per CDR3 protein. The data hold about 360,000 distinct CDR3 sequences, with roughly 13% observed a single time. V was trimmed by 5 bases and J by 0 bases, leaving 8 bases between them. CDR3 size: 15 residues. Germline-derived CDR1 and CDR2 are SGHTA and FQGTGA. The study, taken as a whole, reports: Most thyroid clonotypes expanded above 0.001 were also detected in blood.

This clonotype has ten or more counts. The antigen is unknown. This receptor was identified in a woman younger than 30 with Graves' hyperthyroidism. Sequencing was done on a sample of blood. The gene calls are TRBV7-3 and TRBJ2-6; D is uncertain. The CDR3 loop reads CASSALNSGANVLTF. Here the CDR3 DNA reads TGTGCCAGCAGCGCACTCAACTCTGGGGCCAACGTCCTGACTTTC.